This TCR beta chain is from a study of shared clonotypes between healthy human individuals. Sequencing used immunoSEQ multiplex PCR; TCRdb keeps in-frame clones, though not all of them. The sample consists of roughly 2.6 million clones, around 90% of them appearing once. This CDR3 is built from 13 residues. Trimming shortened V by 8 bases and J by 7 bases, and 14 bases separated the two germline ends. Germline V lookup: CDR1 MNHEY, CDR2 SVGAGI. The TCR was taken from a man between 18 and 29 years old in good health. This chain links TRBV6-5 with TRBJ2-2; D remains unclear. What was sequenced was naive CD4+ T cells sorted from blood. The subset denotes: CD45RA+ positively selected. The CDR3, as DNA: TGTGCCAGCGGCCGCGGTAGAAACGGGGAGCTGTTTTTT. The encoded protein is CASGRGRNGELFF.